This entry features one T cell receptor beta chain sequence. Its antigen remains unknown. TCRdb's table, derived via immunoSEQ multiplex PCR, lists solely in-frame clones and lacks some. Among approximately 120,000 clones listed, 70% to 90% were seen once. These data are taken from a study of T cell responses to AZD1222 COVID-19 vaccine. The wider study: Second-dose timings of about 4 or about 12 weeks were pooled. Overall study results and limits: The CD4 TCRs associated with vaccination extended across spike and predominated at 160-218 and 743-854. Reports say nearly half of spike-specific TCRs go after unmutated variant regions.

There are 14 residues in the CDR3. The clonotype originates from an adult in good health. J is TRBJ1-3 and V is TRBV12-2. TRBV12-2 is reported as a pseudogene. The sample was peripheral blood, taken on day 0 of AZD1222 vaccination. The CDR3 DNA reads as TGTGCAAGTCGCAGGGAGAATTCTGGAAACACCATATATTTT. Translated, it gives CASRRENSGNTIYF.